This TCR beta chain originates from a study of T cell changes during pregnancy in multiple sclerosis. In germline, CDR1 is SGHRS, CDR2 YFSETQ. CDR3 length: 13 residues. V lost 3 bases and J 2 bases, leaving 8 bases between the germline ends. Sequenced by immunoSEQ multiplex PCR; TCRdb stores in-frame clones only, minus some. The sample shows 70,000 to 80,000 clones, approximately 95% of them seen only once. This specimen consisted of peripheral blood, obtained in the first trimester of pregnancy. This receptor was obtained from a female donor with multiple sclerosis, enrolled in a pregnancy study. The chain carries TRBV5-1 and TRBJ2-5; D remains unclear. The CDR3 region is CASSYDTQETQYF. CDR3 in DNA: TGCGCCAGCAGCTATGACACGCAAGAGACCCAGTACTTC. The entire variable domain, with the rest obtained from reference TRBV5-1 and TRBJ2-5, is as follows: KAGVTQTPRYLIKTRGQQVTLSCSPISGHRSVSWYQQTPGQGLQFLFEYFSETQRNKGNFPGRFSGRQFSNSRSEMNVSTLELGDSALYLCASSYDTQETQYFGPGTRLLVL.